The 5 T cell receptor beta chains in this list originate from one sample, sequenced in a study of T cells of healthy individuals. TCRdb redid the calling of the 5' RACE reads with MiXCR, one entry per CDR3 protein. Among 90,000 to 100,000 distinct CDR3 sequences, approximately 15% were seen once, and the ten largest hold about 6.2%. These TCRs come from a human donor in good health.

The CDR3 region is CASTKDRTTNEKLFF. The CDR3 DNA follows: TGTGCCAGCACCAAAGACCGAACAACTAATGAAAAACTGTTTTTT. This chain links TRBV2 with TRBJ1-4; D unresolved. Germline V gene lookup returns CDR1 SNHLY and CDR2 FYNNEI. There are 15 residues in the CDR3. Trimming removed 7 bases at V and 0 bases at J, with 12 bases between.

This clonotype was detected a few times. The CDR3 loop is CASSLERQGAQYF. As DNA, the CDR3 is TGTGCCAGCAGCTTAGAGAGACAGGGCGCGCAGTATTTT. V gene TRBV11-3 combines with J gene TRBJ2-3; 7 bases align to TRBD1. Germline CDR1 SGHNT, CDR2 YENEEA. V gave up 0 bases and J gave up 10 bases; unmatched junction bases: 4. This CDR3 region has 13 residues.

This clonotype has only one observation. The chain employs TRBV5-6 and TRBJ2-2; D ambiguous. V shed 4 bases and J shed 3 bases, with 19 bases lying between them. Germline-derived CDR1 and CDR2 are SGHDT and YYEEEE. The CDR3 has 17 amino acids. The chain's CDR3 is CASSPNLFGRDTGELFF. As DNA, the CDR3 is TGTGCCAGCAGCCCAAATCTCTTTGGCCGGGACACCGGGGAGCTGTTTTTT.

The chain carries TRBV7-2 and TRBJ2-1; D is unclear. The CDR3 has 16 amino acids. Germline V lookup: CDR1 SGHTA, CDR2 FQGNSA. Trimming took 7 bases from V and 0 from J, leaving 16 bases between them. In DNA, the CDR3 is TGTGCCAGCACCCCCTGGGCGGCAAGCTCCTACAATGAGCAGTTCTTC. As protein: CASTPWAASSYNEQFF. The whole variable domain, remainder taken from reference TRBV7-2 and TRBJ2-1, is GAGVSQSPSNKVTEKGKDVELRCDPISGHTALYWYRQSLGQGLEFLIYFQGNSAPDKSGLPSDRFSAERTGGSVSTLTIQRTQQEDSAVYLCASTPWAASSYNEQFFGPGTRLTVL.

This clonotype was recorded a few times. The chain couples TRBV30 to TRBJ2-5; D gene ambiguous. Trimming removed 3 bases at V and 1 base at J, with 15 bases between. CDR3 length: 15 residues. CDR1 GTSNPN and CDR2 SVGIG come from the germline V gene (reference sequence). The chain's CDR3 is CAWSVKKGPQETQYF. The CDR3 region has the DNA TGTGCCTGGAGCGTAAAAAAGGGCCCCCAAGAGACCCAGTACTTC.